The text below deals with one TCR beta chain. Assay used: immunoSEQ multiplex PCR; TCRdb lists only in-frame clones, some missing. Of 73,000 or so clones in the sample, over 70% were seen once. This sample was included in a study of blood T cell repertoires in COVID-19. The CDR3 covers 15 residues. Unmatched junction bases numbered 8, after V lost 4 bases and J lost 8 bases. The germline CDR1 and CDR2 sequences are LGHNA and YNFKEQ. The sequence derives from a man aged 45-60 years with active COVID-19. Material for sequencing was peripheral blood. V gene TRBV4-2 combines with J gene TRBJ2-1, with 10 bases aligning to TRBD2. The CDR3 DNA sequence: TGTGCCAGCAGCCTCGGGAGCGGGGGGGCCGATGAGCAGTTCTTC. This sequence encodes CASSLGSGGADEQFF.